This is a list of T cell receptor beta chains from one sample in a study of T cells in Graves' hyperthyroidism and ophthalmopathy. TCRdb called the multiplex PCR reads again in MiXCR, with one record for every CDR3 protein. The sample lists about 590,000 distinct CDR3 sequences, 15% to 18% occurring once. Specimen: blood. The receptors originated from a woman in her 30s with Graves' hyperthyroidism. CDR3s include the opening cysteine and the closing phenylalanine or tryptophan.

TRBV15 | CATSRLGAGDSDEQYF
TRBV27 | CASSGYGLAHTDTQYF
TRBV20-1 | CSARSPFATERAITDTQYF
TRBV19 | CASSMGTGGMSNQPQHF
TRBV15 | CATSMAGGDQYF
TRBV29-1 | CSGKTGAEAFF
TRBV12-5 | CASGLGSTDEQFF
TRBV27 | CASSLSYARDRVHEQYF
TRBV30 | CARWYNTEAFF
TRBV6-2/TRBV6-3 | CASSYSWGAGAHF
TRBV10-3 | CATTGLTDSPLHF
TRBV5-6 | CASSMTGLANTGELFF
TRBV19 | CASSIGEGSNQPQHF
TRBV19 | CASAGQEHYNSPLHF
TRBV25-1 | CASSHPIGLSEQYF
TRBV3-1 | CASSQHQNTGGSGNQPQHF
TRBV29-1 | CSVGFMRTDTQYF
TRBV27 | CASSSLLAGGPGELFF
TRBV12-3/TRBV12-4 | CASSLVPGVNTEAFF
TRBV7-9 | CASSSGLAGTPPYEQYF
TRBV28 | CASTPAGTINLAKNIQYF
TRBV7-2 | CASSLVSGAQGNEQFF
TRBV2 | CASIGTPDYEQYF
TRBV6-1 | CASGEGIAGLYEQYF
TRBV18 | CASSTRQANTGELFF
TRBV11-1 | CASSEASGRDYNEQFF
TRBV4-3 | CASSQILAGNTGELFF
TRBV6-1 | CASSPNQQGAEAFF
TRBV19 | CASSTGQRGIQYF